These 25 T cell receptor beta chains originate from one sample sequenced in a study of blood T cells in healthy people across ages. Primed by a sample-barcoded 5' primer and a J-beta primer mix, a second PCR proceeded for roughly 7 to 11 cycles. TCRdb used MiXCR to reprocess the 5' RACE reads, holding one entry per CDR3 protein. The sample contains roughly 1,500,000 distinct CDR3 sequences, 42% of which appear only once. The sequencing sample was made of blood. The receptors were sampled from a young woman in good health.

V is TRBV30 and J is TRBJ2-7; D is undetermined. The J call could be wrong; TRBJ2-5 is a better fit for the DNA end. The CDR3 is 14 amino acids. CDR1 is GTSNPN, CDR2 SVGIG, per germline (reference sequence). The CDR3 coding sequence is TGTGCCTGGAGTGTACTTGCACCCTGGGAGACCCAGTACTTC. It translates to CAWSVLAPWETQYF.

The V and J genes are TRBV12-3 or TRBV12-4 and TRBJ1-2, with 8 nucleotides matching TRBD1. After removal of 6 bases from V and 0 bases from J, the junction contained 9 bases not matched to a gene. This CDR3 region has 16 residues. In DNA, the CDR3 is TGTGCCAGCAGCACCGACAGGGGATCCGCTAACTATGGCTACACCTTC. Translating it yields CASSTDRGSANYGYTF.

In regard to this clonotype: Mismatch with germline at one junction end may stem from a read error. The rearrangement uses TRBV4-1 and TRBJ1-2; maybe TRBD1 (5 bases). Germline V gene data show CDR1 as MGHRA and CDR2 as YSYEKL. This CDR3 is 18 amino acids long. The CDR3 region has the DNA TGCGCCAGCAGCCAAGGGGGGAAGACAGCCCTAACTAACTATGGCTACATCTTC. Its translation: CASSQGGKTALTNYGYIF.

This chain uses TRBV20-1 with TRBJ2-3; the match to TRBD2 covers 13 bases. V lost 7 bases to trimming and J lost 2 bases; unmatched junction nucleotides: 6. The CDR3 runs to 15 residues. CDR1 and CDR2 (germline): DFQATT, SNEGSKA (reference sequence). The CDR3: CSGAGLAGPTDTQYF. The DNA for the CDR3 is TGCAGTGGGGCGGGACTAGCGGGACCCACAGATACGCAGTATTTT.

The rearrangement joins TRBV4-1 to TRBJ1-3; the match to TRBD1 covers 7 bases. This CDR3 is 17 amino acids long. Per the germline V gene, CDR1 is MGHRA and CDR2 is YSYEKL. Trimming at V came to 0 bases and at J to 1 base, leaving 6 bases not matched to a gene. The CDR3 is CASSQDKGAGSGNTIYF. CDR3 DNA sequence: TGCGCCAGCAGCCAAGATAAGGGGGCTGGTTCTGGAAACACCATATATTTT.

CDR3 DNA: TGTGCCAGCAGCTTCGGACCGCCACAGGGGCGTAATGAAAAACTGTTTTTT. Translated: CASSFGPPQGRNEKLFF. The V and J genes are TRBV11-2 and TRBJ1-4; 7 nucleotides match TRBD1. Germline V CDR1 and CDR2: SGHAT, FQNNGV. This CDR3 has 17 residues. Unmatched junction bases numbered 11, after V lost 3 bases and J lost 4 bases.

The chain recombines TRBV30 with TRBJ2-3; D possibly corresponds to TRBD2 (5 bases). Germline-derived CDR1 and CDR2 are GTSNPN and SVGIG (reference sequence). The CDR3 has 14 residues. The germline V and J ends were trimmed by 2 bases and 2 bases, with 11 bases remaining between them. The CDR3: CAWSLGSVTDTQYF. In nucleotides, the CDR3 is TGTGCCTGGAGTTTAGGGAGCGTCACAGATACGCAGTATTTT.

V usage is TRBV4-1 and J usage is TRBJ2-5; the match to TRBD2 covers 9 bases. This CDR3 contains 15 residues. The V gene end was trimmed by 8 bases and the J gene end by 5 bases; junction bases not matched to a gene: 12. Germline-derived CDR1 and CDR2 are MGHRA and YSYEKL. Here the CDR3 reads CASGRLADDRETQYF. The DNA for the CDR3 is TGCGCCAGCGGAAGACTAGCGGACGACCGCGAGACCCAGTACTTC.

The genes are TRBV7-2 and TRBJ1-6; D not resolved. The V gene's germline CDR1 is SGHTA and CDR2 FQGNSA. V lost 1 base and J lost 4, with 14 bases in between. The CDR3 runs to 17 residues. The DNA for the CDR3 is TGTGCCAGCAGCTTAGAGCTCGTGAGCAGTTATAATTCACCCCTCCACTTT. This encodes CASSLELVSSYNSPLHF.

Only a few counts were recorded for this clonotype. The chain has TRBV29-1 and TRBJ2-7, with D possibly matching TRBD1 (6 bases). This CDR3 has 13 residues. Between the trimmed V and J ends, which lost 7 bases and 2 bases, there was a span of 15 bases. Germline V CDR1 and CDR2: SQVTM, ANQGSEA. As DNA, the CDR3 is TGCAGCGCCGCAGACAGGTCGGCCTACGAGCAGTACTTC. It yields the protein CSAADRSAYEQYF.

The CDR3 protein is CASSLGGQRIFPPLHF. CDR3 DNA: TGTGCCAGCAGTTTAGGGGGACAGCGCATTTTCCCACCCCTCCACTTT. The chain recombines TRBV12-3 or TRBV12-4 with TRBJ1-6; TRBD1 agrees at 7 bases. The CDR3 totals 16 residues. V shed 1 base and J 11 bases; nucleotides not matched to a gene: 11.

This clonotype was counted between two and nine times. The chain combines TRBV6-5 with TRBJ2-1, with 13 bases lining up with TRBD2. The ends lost 0 bases at V and 12 bases at J; junction bases unmatched: 14. Germline CDR1 and CDR2: MNHEY and SVGAGI. The CDR3 has 18 residues. DNA for the CDR3: TGTGCCAGCAGTTACTCCCTCCCGGGGACTAGCGGGGCCACGGGGCAGTTCTTC. It encodes CASSYSLPGTSGATGQFF.

J is TRBJ1-4 and V is TRBV7-9; D is unclear. V was trimmed by 9 bases and J by 2 bases, leaving 13 bases between them. CDR1 SEHNR and CDR2 FQNEAQ come from the germline V gene (reference sequence). The CDR3 totals 14 residues. The CDR3 nucleotides are TGTGCCAGTGATGGAGGGATCACTAATGAAAAACTGTTTTTT. Translation gives CASDGGITNEKLFF.

This rearrangement joins TRBV28 to TRBJ1-2, with D unclear. V was trimmed by 3 bases and J by 0 bases, leaving 5 bases between them. Germline V gene data show CDR1 as MDHEN and CDR2 as SYDVKM. This CDR3 contains 13 residues. The CDR3 sequence is CASSLVTNYGYTF. The DNA for the CDR3 is TGTGCCAGCAGTTTGGTGACTAACTATGGCTACACCTTC.

The chain links TRBV6-1 to TRBJ1-3, with 9 bases that match TRBD1. Germline CDR1 reads MNHNS; CDR2 reads SASEGT. The CDR3 extends over 17 amino acids. J was trimmed by 0 bases and V by 5 bases; bases with no gene match: 8. This chain's CDR3 is CASSLGTGTYSGNTIYF. The CDR3 nucleotides are TGTGCCAGCAGTCTCGGGACAGGGACTTACTCTGGAAACACCATATATTTT.

This clonotype was recorded many times. The rearrangement uses TRBV6-4 and TRBJ2-2; D is uncertain. The CDR3 runs 13 residues. Germline assignment: CDR1 MRHNA and CDR2 SNTAGT. Deletions cut 0 bases from V and 3 bases from J, with 2 bases between. For the CDR3, the DNA is TGTGCCAGCAGTGACTCGGACACCGGGGAGCTGTTTTTT. This codes for CASSDSDTGELFF.

This clonotype appeared once. CDR3 bases: TGTGCCAGCACCGACTCTAACACTGAAGCTTTCTTT. It encodes CASTDSNTEAFF. The rearrangement uses TRBV6-5 and TRBJ1-1, with unresolved D. CDR1 MNHEY and CDR2 SVGAGI come from the germline V gene. Deletions cut 7 bases from V and 2 bases from J, with 8 bases between. The CDR3 length is 12 residues.

The rearrangement uses TRBV9 and TRBJ2-1; possibly TRBD2 for D (6 bases). The CDR3 is 15 residues long. The germline V gene encodes CDR1 SGDLS and CDR2 YYNGEE. Trimming removed 0 bases at V and 8 bases at J, with 15 bases between. The CDR3 loop reads CASSVGRGWGDEQFF. For the CDR3, the DNA is TGTGCCAGCAGCGTAGGGAGGGGTTGGGGCGATGAGCAGTTCTTC.

The gene calls are TRBV20-1 and TRBJ2-3, with 11 bases identical to TRBD2. The CDR3 loop spans 17 amino acids. Germline V gene lookup returns CDR1 DFQATT and CDR2 SNEGSKA (reference sequence). V lost 1 base and J lost 5; bases outside the gene matches: 11. CDR3 sequence (DNA): TGCAGTGCTAGAGGGGTTAGCGGGAGGGCCTTCGAAGATACGCAGTATTTT. This translates into CSARGVSGRAFEDTQYF.

The chain has TRBV11-2 and TRBJ2-7; 8 nucleotides line up with TRBD1. After removal of 6 bases from V and 2 bases from J, the junction contained 6 bases not matched to a gene. This CDR3 contains 14 residues. CDR1 and CDR2 (germline): SGHAT, FQNNGV. The CDR3, as DNA: TGTGCCAGCAGTGAGTGGGACAGGACCTACGAGCAGTACTTC. Translated: CASSEWDRTYEQYF.

This clonotype has a handful of counts. This rearrangement joins TRBV29-1 to TRBJ2-5; 9 nucleotides match TRBD1. The V gene's germline CDR1 is SQVTM and CDR2 ANQGSEA. The CDR3 length is 13 residues. The V gene end was trimmed by 1 base and the J gene end by 4 bases; junction bases not matched to a gene: 1. Written as DNA, the CDR3 is TGCAGCGTTGAAGTACAGGGGGCAGAGACCCAGTACTTC. Translating gives CSVEVQGAETQYF.

The table lists this clonotype with a few counts. This chain connects TRBV6-1 to TRBJ2-1; 12 nucleotides agree with TRBD2. In germline, CDR1 is MNHNS, CDR2 SASEGT. The length of the CDR3 is 14 residues. With V trimmed by 5 bases and J by 6 bases, 2 bases remained unmatched. CDR3 bases: TGTGCCAGCAGTATGACTAGCGGGGGCAATGAGCAGTTCTTC. Its protein product is CASSMTSGGNEQFF.

This clonotype was seen a few times. V usage is TRBV20-1 and J usage is TRBJ2-1, with D unclear. In germline, CDR1 is DFQATT, CDR2 SNEGSKA (reference sequence). CDR3 length equals 13 residues. V was cut by 0 bases and J by 8 bases, with 11 bases left in between. The CDR3 reads CSARDPKGDEQFF. The CDR3 DNA reads as TGCAGTGCTAGAGATCCCAAAGGCGATGAGCAGTTCTTC.

The CDR3 sequence: CASSQTLGGNTEAFF. In nucleotides, the CDR3 is TGCGCCAGCAGCCAAACCCTAGGGGGGAACACTGAAGCTTTCTTT. The gene calls are TRBV4-1 and TRBJ1-1; tentative D call: TRBD1 (6 bases). V was pared by 2 bases and J by 1 base, with 11 bases between. This CDR3 has 15 residues. Germline V gene data show CDR1 as MGHRA and CDR2 as YSYEKL.

The chain uses TRBV20-1 and TRBJ2-1; 9 positions agree with TRBD2. Trimming cost V 0 bases and J 8 bases; bases outside gene matches: 8. CDR3 length equals 15 residues. The germline V gene has CDR1 DFQATT and CDR2 SNEGSKA (reference sequence). The CDR3 nucleotides are TGCAGTGCTAGAGATCCGGCTAGCGGGGCCGATGAGCAGTTCTTC. It codes for CSARDPASGADEQFF.